These 13 T cell receptor beta chains came from one sample sequenced in a study of metastatic and nonmetastatic thyroid tumors (dated by TCRdb to between 2020 and 2021). Before undergoing thyroid surgery, none of the patients had been given any kind of treatment. The library was generated by PCR. Sequencer: Illumina HiSeq 4000. In TCRdb, the public reads were trimmed at Q25 with fastp and aligned with MiXCR, with productive beta chains retained. In this sample the table shows around 50,000 clones, just under 30% of which occur a single time. The ten largest clones capture around 15% of the sample. The sequenced material came from blood. The receptors originated from a female donor with papillary thyroid cancer or a benign thyroid nodule (not recorded which). Some clones in this sample may be carry-over from other donors' samples.

This chain uses TRBV5-1 with TRBJ2-7; D gene uncertain. This CDR3 comprises 14 residues. Germline values: CDR1 SGHRS, CDR2 YFSETQ. V was pared by 7 bases and J by 5 bases, with 19 bases between. This chain's CDR3 is CASWVVAVPDEQYF. The CDR3 DNA is TGCGCCAGCTGGGTGGTAGCCGTACCGGACGAGCAGTACTTC. The full variable domain, with the rest looked up from reference TRBV5-1 and TRBJ2-7, is KAGVTQTPRYLIKTRGQQVTLSCSPISGHRSVSWYQQTPGQGLQFLFEYFSETQRNKGNFPGRFSGRQFSNSRSEMNVSTLELGDSALYLCASWVVAVPDEQYFGPGTRLTVT.

This clone was detected only a few times. This rearrangement joins TRBV6-4 to TRBJ2-7; 7 bases line up with TRBD2. There are 16 residues in the CDR3. Germline V gives CDR1 MRHNA, CDR2 SNTAGT. With 2 bases clipped from V and 4 bases from J, the junction kept 11 bases outside the gene matches. The CDR3 loop is CASSDPEERGPYEQYF. CDR3 bases: TGTGCCAGCAGTGACCCTGAAGAGCGGGGTCCTTACGAGCAGTACTTC.

This clone qualifies as medium-sized. CDR3 in amino acids: CASIPSTGKTEAFF. The DNA of the CDR3 is TGTGCCAGCATCCCCTCGACAGGGAAAACTGAAGCTTTCTTT. The V gene is TRBV6-1, the J gene TRBJ1-1; the match to TRBD1 covers 7 bases. CDR3 size: 14 residues. The germline gives CDR1 MNHNS, CDR2 SASEGT. V was clipped by 7 bases and J by 5 bases; unmatched bases: 10.

A few counts support this clone. The chain is built from TRBV19 and TRBJ2-2; D not resolved. Germline-derived CDR1 and CDR2 are LNHDA and SQIVND (reference sequence). Between the trimmed V and J ends, which lost 5 bases and 6 bases, there was a span of 10 bases. There are 13 residues in the CDR3. The CDR3 reads CASSFSEAGELFF. For the CDR3, the DNA is TGTGCCAGTAGTTTTTCTGAGGCCGGGGAGCTGTTTTTT.

The chain couples TRBV9 to TRBJ2-7; 7 nucleotides align to TRBD2. CDR1 is SGDLS and CDR2 is YYNGEE in the germline V gene. The V and J ends lost 0 bases and 1 base, in that order; junction bases with no gene match: 4. The CDR3 has 15 residues. The CDR3 spells CASSVGLAASYEQYF. The CDR3 DNA reads TGTGCCAGCAGCGTAGGCCTAGCGGCATCCTACGAGCAGTACTTC.

This clone was observed a handful of times. V is TRBV12-3 or TRBV12-4 and J is TRBJ2-2; the D is unclear. This CDR3 is 14 amino acids long. The V end was cut by 2 bases, the J end by 5 bases, with 9 bases between. The CDR3, as DNA: TGTGCCAGCAGTTTACTAGGGCCGACCGGGGAGCTGTTTTTT. Its translation is CASSLLGPTGELFF.

This clone was counted a few times. This chain connects TRBV27 to TRBJ2-1, with D unresolved. With 5 bases removed from V and 0 bases from J, the gap between germline ends came to 17 bases. CDR3 size: 17 residues. From germline, CDR1 is MNHEY and CDR2 SMNVEV (reference sequence). CDR3 sequence: CASSPTPGRSSYNEQFF. Here the CDR3 DNA reads TGTGCCAGCAGTCCAACACCGGGCAGGAGCTCCTACAATGAGCAGTTCTTC.

This clone came up many times. CDR3 protein: CASGRQAGNTEAFF. CDR3 nucleotides: TGTGCCAGCGGCCGCCAGGCAGGGAACACTGAAGCTTTCTTT. The chain is built from TRBV28 and TRBJ1-1; D is unresolved. Germline loops: CDR1 MDHEN, CDR2 SYDVKM. Trimming stripped 8 bases from V and 1 base from J, with 14 bases between. The CDR3 consists of 14 residues.

This chain connects TRBV6-1 to TRBJ2-2, with unresolved D. Germline CDR1 reads MNHNS; CDR2 reads SASEGT. The germline V and J ends were trimmed by 4 bases and 0 bases, with 6 bases remaining between them. The CDR3 loop spans 14 amino acids. The CDR3 DNA sequence: TGTGCCAGCAGTGTCGTACCGAACACCGGGGAGCTGTTTTTT. This gives the protein CASSVVPNTGELFF.

The chain couples TRBV11-2 to TRBJ2-7; no clear D gene. CDR1 and CDR2 (germline): SGHAT, FQNNGV. This CDR3 region has 13 residues. The V and J ends lost 5 bases and 0 bases respectively, with 8 bases between them. The CDR3, as DNA: TGTGCCAGCAGCACCGGGTCCTCCTACGAGCAGTACTTC. It encodes CASSTGSSYEQYF.

J is TRBJ2-1 and V is TRBV7-8; D may be TRBD2 (6 bases). V shed 1 base and J shed 8 bases, with 9 bases lying between them. The CDR3 totals 13 residues. Germline CDR1 and CDR2: SGHVS and FQNEAQ. The CDR3 protein is CASSLDLAYEQFF. Here the CDR3 DNA reads TGTGCCAGCAGCTTAGATCTAGCGTATGAGCAGTTCTTC. Full variable domain (outside the CDR3, taken from reference TRBV7-8 and TRBJ2-1): GAGVSQSPRYKVAKRGQDVALRCDPISGHVSLFWYQQALGQGPEFLTYFQNEAQLDKSGLPSDRFFAERPEGSVSTLKIQRTQQEDSAVYLCASSLDLAYEQFFGPGTRLTVL.

The chain joins TRBV11-2 to TRBJ2-1; no reliable D call. V was cut by 5 bases and J by 2 bases, with 10 bases left in between. The CDR3 sequence is 14 residues long. Germline V gene sequence: CDR1 SGHAT, CDR2 FQNNGV. The CDR3 is CASSPRGTYNEQFF. As DNA, the CDR3 is TGTGCCAGCAGCCCGCGTGGGACCTACAATGAGCAGTTCTTC.

The chain combines TRBV11-2 with TRBJ1-6; the D gene is possibly TRBD1 (5 bases). Deletions cut 4 bases from V and 0 bases from J, with 10 bases between. The CDR3 is 16 residues long. The germline V gene encodes CDR1 SGHAT and CDR2 FQNNGV. The CDR3 nucleotides read TGTGCCAGCAGCTCCCGACAGAGCTCCTATAATTCACCCCTCCACTTT. This gives the protein CASSSRQSSYNSPLHF.